The present T cell receptor beta chain was sequenced within a study of tumor-infiltrating lymphocytes in primary liver carcinoma. As for the study in general: Each participant had primary liver carcinoma, and surgical resection was the treatment.

V lost 1 base and J 7 bases, leaving 20 bases between the germline ends. Germline V CDR1 and CDR2: GTSNPN, SVGIG (reference sequence). The CDR3 consists of 15 residues. The researchers obtained blood RNA from unsorted whole blood and also extracted germline DNA. At sampling, these chronic HBV carriers had received no treatment. Before the operation took place, around 4 milliliters of peripheral blood were collected. With roughly 540 ng total RNA as template and a constant-region primer, TCR beta cDNA was made. Three rounds of nested multiplex PCR with slightly modified ARM-PCR produced TCR beta libraries. Primers for the first two PCR rounds were TRBV1-TRBV30 forward primers and a C-beta reverse primer (approximately 10 cycles per round). TCRdb independently ran MiXCR on the multiplex PCR reads; one entry per CDR3 protein. This sample has fewer than 250,000 distinct CDR3 sequences; roughly 61% occur once, and the top ten carry approximately 7%.

General study findings and limits: Tumor samples exhibited a significantly greater top-250-clone fraction than blood samples (p = 0.039).

This clonotype has a handful of counts. Its antigen is not identified. The specimen was peripheral blood. The chain recombines TRBV30 with TRBJ2-7; no definite D call. The clonotype originates from a woman aged 55-70 years with primary liver carcinoma and hepatitis B virus infection. CDR3 in DNA: TGTGCCTGGAGTGCCAGTCATGGATTCGGGCTAGAGCAGTACTTC. The encoded protein is CAWSASHGFGLEQYF.